The 4 T cell receptor beta chains below all came from one sample that was sequenced in a study of shared clonotypes between healthy human individuals. Here immunoSEQ multiplex PCR was the method, and the copy in TCRdb shows in-frame clones only, minus some. The top ten hold less than 0.35% of the sample, which has 400,000 or so clones, around 96% seen once. The sequenced sample was memory CD8+ T cells sorted from blood. The subset: CD45RO+ cells pooled with CCR7-negative TemRA cells. These receptors originate from a man younger than 45 in good health.

This clone was counted once. The chain uses TRBV2 and TRBJ2-1; D call uncertain. CDR3 size: 15 residues. With 6 bases removed from V and 6 bases from J, the gap between germline ends came to 18 bases. The germline V gene has CDR1 SNHLY and CDR2 FYNNEI. CDR3 residues: CASRPRSRSSNEQFF. The CDR3 nucleotides are TGTGCCAGCAGACCAAGGAGCAGATCGTCCAATGAGCAGTTCTTC.

Here the CDR3 reads CASSRGEGRSEAFF. Here the CDR3 DNA reads TGTGCCAGCAGTCGGGGGGAGGGGCGGAGTGAAGCTTTCTTT. V is TRBV28 and J is TRBJ1-1, with D possibly being TRBD1 (5 bases). The CDR3 covers 14 residues. The germline gives CDR1 MDHEN, CDR2 SYDVKM. V gave up 5 bases and J gave up 7 bases, with 17 bases separating them.

This sequence joins TRBV2 and TRBJ2-2; 8 nucleotides match TRBD2. Germline CDR1 SNHLY, CDR2 FYNNEI. The CDR3 is made up of 16 amino acids. V shed 4 bases, J shed 3 bases, and the junction held 7 bases outside the gene matches. The CDR3 DNA follows: TGTGCCAGCAGTGTATACGGGACTAGGGACACCGGGGAGCTGTTTTTT. It yields the protein CASSVYGTRDTGELFF.

The chain carries TRBV11-2 and TRBJ1-4, with a tentative D call TRBD1 (5 bases). The V and J ends lost 2 bases and 8 bases respectively, with 18 bases between them. Germline-derived CDR1 and CDR2 are SGHAT and FQNNGV. The CDR3 has 16 residues. The CDR3 coding sequence is TGTGCCAGCAGCTTAACCTGGAGCCGTGGGGGGGAAAAACTGTTTTTT. Its protein product is CASSLTWSRGGEKLFF.